This T cell receptor beta chain was recovered during a study of T cells in Graves' hyperthyroidism and ophthalmopathy. Study findings and constraints: Most clonotypes expanded in the thyroid (above 0.001) were also present in blood.

The PBMCs were taken from around 9.1 ml of fresh peripheral blood. V lost 3 bases to trimming and J lost 8 bases; unmatched junction nucleotides: 6. There are 15 residues in the CDR3. CDR1 and CDR2 (germline): LGHDT, YNNKEL (reference sequence). This clonotype was recorded at least ten times. Its antigen is currently unknown. Amplified TCR beta CDR3 regions derived from RNA transcripts. The primer set for the first-round RT-PCR of the TCR CDR3 was HTBI. Via MiXCR, TCRdb re-called the multiplex PCR reads, giving one row per CDR3 protein. The sample comprises approximately 200,000 distinct CDR3 sequences, approximately 20% of which are singletons, and 44% rests with the top ten.

The chain joins TRBV3-1 to TRBJ2-2; 10 nucleotides line up with TRBD2. Material: blood. The sequence was collected from a man in his forties or fifties with Graves' hyperthyroidism. CDR3 in DNA: TGTGCCAGCAGCCAGGATTCTAGCGGGGGTGGGGAGCTGTTTTTT. Translated: CASSQDSSGGGELFF.